The clone carrying this T cell receptor (beta chain) came up many times. Germline CDR1 is SGHAT and CDR2 is FQNNGV. The CDR3 spans 14 residues. The V end was cut by 5 bases, the J end by 2 bases, with 11 bases between. TCRdb itself ran the PCR reads through MiXCR, one entry per CDR3 protein. The data contain some 9,900 distinct CDR3 sequences, under 35% of them singletons. This record belongs to a study of immune characterization of retroperitoneal liposarcoma. This receptor was taken from a male donor with retroperitoneal liposarcoma. V and J are TRBV11-2 and TRBJ2-3; D is unclear. Material for sequencing was tumor tissue. This CDR3 is CASSPRTYTDTQYF. The CDR3 DNA reads TGTGCCAGCAGCCCCCGCACCTACACAGATACGCAGTATTTT.